This is a list of T cell receptor beta chains from one sample in a study of blood T cell repertoires in COVID-19. Profiled with immunoSEQ multiplex PCR; TCRdb holds only in-frame clones, not every one. The sample contains around 90,000 clones, just over 85% of which appear only once. The source material was peripheral blood. The receptors derive from a man over 45 with COVID-19, enrolled during active disease. Both conserved end residues are part of each CDR3. A D gene is named only where the DNA matches it firmly. Clone size is given for some rows only: seen once, a few or many times, or a class if the clone is expanded.

J,V,D,size,CDR3,DNA
TRBJ1-3,TRBV29-1,NA,NA,CSATVSSGNTIYF,TGCAGCGCTACAGTCAGCTCTGGAAACACCATATATTTT
TRBJ1-5,TRBV15,NA,NA,CATSRGGGRDQPQHF,TGTGCCACCAGCAGGGGGGGCGGGAGGGATCAGCCCCAGCATTTT
TRBJ1-5,TRBV5-6,NA,NA,CASSRRSLGQYSNQPQHF,TGTGCCAGCAGCCGTCGGTCTTTGGGCCAATATAGCAATCAGCCCCAGCATTTT
TRBJ2-2,TRBV27,TRBD1,once,CASSPRDRANTGELFF,TGTGCCAGCAGTCCTCGGGACAGGGCGAACACCGGGGAGCTGTTTTTT
TRBJ1-2,TRBV24-1,NA,few,CATSTQQSNYGYTF,TGTGCCACCAGTACACAACAGAGTAACTATGGCTACACCTTC
TRBJ1-2,TRBV5-4,TRBD1,NA,CASSLAATGNYGYTF,TGTGCCAGCAGCTTGGCCGCGACAGGGAACTATGGCTACACCTTC
TRBJ2-7,TRBV2,NA,once,CASRGQDYEQYF,TGTGCCAGCAGGGGACAAGACTACGAGCAGTACTTC
TRBJ1-6,TRBV2,NA,NA,CASSDWRVSPLHF,TGTGCCAGCAGTGACTGGAGGGTTTCACCCCTCCACTTT
TRBJ1-4,TRBV11-2,TRBD1,NA,CASSKGQGEKLFF,TGTGCCAGCAGCAAAGGACAGGGTGAAAAACTGTTTTTT
TRBJ1-1,TRBV3-1/TRBV3-2,NA,NA,CASSQVTTNTEAFF,TGTGCCAGCAGCCAAGTAACAACGAACACTGAAGCTTTCTTT
TRBJ1-6,TRBV20-1,NA,NA,CSASPMSDSPLHF,TGCAGTGCTAGTCCCATGTCGGATTCACCCCTCCACTTT
TRBJ1-5,TRBV19,NA,NA,CASGGQPQHF,TGTGCCAGTGGGGGCCAGCCCCAGCATTTT
TRBJ1-1,TRBV4-1,NA,NA,CASSQDRSLGNTEAFF,TGCGCCAGCAGCCAAGATCGTAGCCTGGGGAACACTGAAGCTTTCTTT
TRBJ1-5,TRBV2,TRBD1,NA,CASTRQGNQPQHF,TGTGCCAGCACTCGACAGGGGAACCAGCCCCAGCATTTT
TRBJ1-5,TRBV28,NA,NA,CASNSFRRGLGNQPQHF,TGTGCCAGCAACTCATTTCGGAGGGGCCTAGGCAATCAGCCCCAGCATTTT
TRBJ1-5,TRBV19,TRBD1,NA,CASTSSGGHQPQHF,TGTGCCAGTACCTCCTCAGGGGGCCATCAGCCCCAGCATTTT
TRBJ1-3,TRBV11-2,NA,NA,CASSLDRENTIYF,TGTGCCAGCAGCTTAGATCGGGAAAACACCATATATTTT
TRBJ1-5,TRBV19,NA,NA,CASIGGSLNQPQHF,TGTGCCAGTATTGGCGGCAGCCTCAATCAGCCCCAGCATTTT
TRBJ2-7,TRBV5-1,NA,once,CASSPGPVTYEQYF,TGCGCCAGCAGCCCTGGGCCGGTGACCTACGAGCAGTACTTC
TRBJ2-3,TRBV7-2,NA,few,CASSSPASDTQYF,TGTGCCAGCAGCTCACCAGCGTCGGATACGCAGTATTTT
TRBJ2-7,TRBV30,NA,once,CAWSRQGYEQYF,TGTGCCTGGAGTCGGCAGGGCTACGAGCAGTACTTC
TRBJ1-3,TRBV5-8,NA,few,CASSAGQTHSGNTIYF,TGTGCCAGCAGCGCAGGGCAAACTCACTCTGGAAACACCATATATTTT
TRBJ2-4,TRBV19,NA,NA,CASSPRDKNIQYF,TGTGCCAGTAGTCCACGGGATAAAAACATTCAGTACTTC
TRBJ1-1,TRBV5-4,TRBD1,NA,CASSPDRFNTEAFF,TGTGCCAGCAGCCCGGACAGGTTTAACACTGAAGCTTTCTTT
TRBJ1-5,TRBV15,NA,few,CATSRDPIATQPQHF,TGTGCCACCAGCAGAGATCCCATAGCTACCCAGCCCCAGCATTTT
TRBJ1-5,TRBV6-5,NA,NA,CASSYRGAKPQPQHF,TGTGCCAGCAGTTACCGTGGGGCAAAACCTCAGCCCCAGCATTTT
TRBJ2-1,TRBV10-3,TRBD2,NA,CAISGLAGGSYNEQFF,TGTGCCATCAGTGGGTTGGCGGGGGGCTCCTACAATGAGCAGTTCTTC